The 19 T cell receptor beta chains below come from one sample, sequenced in a study of blood T cell repertoires in COVID-19. Some clones are missing from TCRdb's copy, which holds only in-frame ones; the method was immunoSEQ multiplex PCR. This table has 200,000 to 250,000 clones, roughly 83% appearing once. Specimen: peripheral blood. The receptors originated from a man of 80 years or more with acute or convalescent COVID-19.

The rearrangement links TRBV28 to TRBJ1-3, with D possibly TRBD1 on 5 matching bases. CDR3 length: 14 residues. CDR1 and CDR2 from the germline V gene are MDHEN and SYDVKM. The germline V and J ends were trimmed by 3 bases and 2 bases, with 8 bases remaining between them. This chain's CDR3 is CASSFGGTGNTIYF. CDR3 nucleotide sequence: TGTGCCAGCAGTTTCGGGGGAACTGGAAACACCATATATTTT.

The rearrangement links TRBV5-4 to TRBJ1-4; 8 bases line up with TRBD1. Germline-derived CDR1 and CDR2 are SGHNT and YYREEE (reference sequence). Losses at the gene ends were 3 bases for V and 4 bases for J; bases not matched to a gene: 5. The CDR3 sequence is 15 residues long. Written as DNA, the CDR3 is TGTGCCAGCAGCTCCGGGACAGGTGGTAATGAAAAACTGTTTTTT. This sequence encodes CASSSGTGGNEKLFF. The variable domain in full, completed from reference TRBV5-4 and TRBJ1-4, reads ETGVTQSPTHLIKTRGQQVTLRCSSQSGHNTVSWYQQALGQGPQFIFQYYREEENGRGNFPPRFSGLQFPNYSSELNVNALELDDSALYLCASSSGTGGNEKLFFGSGTQLSVL.

The chain joins TRBV11-2 to TRBJ2-7; no definite D call. CDR1 is SGHAT and CDR2 is FQNNGV in the germline V gene. This CDR3 has 16 amino acids. The V end lost 4 bases, the J end lost 6 bases, and 22 bases lay between the germline ends. The DNA of the CDR3 is TGTGCCAGCAGCTCGCACTCTAGTCCCCGGCTGGGCGAGCAGTACTTC. As protein: CASSSHSSPRLGEQYF. Drawing the rest from reference TRBV11-2 and TRBJ2-7, the complete variable domain is EAGVAQSPRYKIIEKRQSVAFWCNPISGHATLYWYQQILGQGPKLLIQFQNNGVVDDSQLPKDRFSAERLKGVDSTLKIQPAKLEDSAVYLCASSSHSSPRLGEQYFGPGTRLTVT.

The chain recombines TRBV7-9 with TRBJ1-4; D is perhaps TRBD1 (5 bases). CDR3 length equals 14 residues. V was trimmed by 4 bases and J by 2 bases, leaving 8 bases between them. Germline loops: CDR1 SEHNR, CDR2 FQNEAQ (reference sequence). The CDR3 region is CASSWGGTNEKLFF. CDR3 coding DNA: TGTGCCAGCAGCTGGGGGGGGACTAATGAAAAACTGTTTTTT. The whole variable domain, filled in from reference TRBV7-9 and TRBJ1-4, reads DTGVSQNPRHKITKRGQNVTFRCDPISEHNRLYWYRQTLGQGPEFLTYFQNEAQLEKSRLLSDRFSAERPKGSFSTLEIQRTEQGDSAMYLCASSWGGTNEKLFFGSGTQLSVL.

This clone has only a few counts. CDR3 in amino acids: CASSATGLLSTDTQYF. The CDR3 DNA follows: TGTGCCAGCAGCGCGACCGGACTACTCAGCACAGATACGCAGTATTTT. The V and J genes are TRBV2 and TRBJ2-3, with a possible D match to TRBD2 (6 bases). The V and J ends lost 6 bases and 0 bases respectively, with 16 bases between them. The CDR3 is made up of 16 amino acids. The germline V gene encodes CDR1 SNHLY and CDR2 FYNNEI.

This clone is a singleton in its sample. The gene calls are TRBV5-8 and TRBJ2-1; D is perhaps TRBD1 (5 bases). Germline V CDR1 and CDR2: SGHTS, YDEGEE. This CDR3 contains 17 residues. Between the trimmed V and J ends, which lost 4 bases and 0 bases, there was a span of 17 bases. The DNA of the CDR3 is TGTGCCAGCAGCCCCCGCTCGACAGTCGGCTCCTACAATGAGCAGTTCTTC. Amino acid sequence: CASSPRSTVGSYNEQFF.

The J gene is TRBJ1-2, the V gene TRBV7-8, with a tentative D call TRBD1 (6 bases). In germline, CDR1 is SGHVS, CDR2 FQNEAQ. This CDR3 contains 15 residues. V was clipped by 5 bases and J by 0 bases, with 13 bases between them. The CDR3 region has the DNA TGTGCCAGCAGCAAGAGGACAGCAGCTAACTATGGCTACACCTTC. This codes for CASSKRTAANYGYTF.

The chain has TRBV28 and TRBJ1-2, with 7 bases lining up with TRBD1. Germline trimming cut 8 bases from V and 4 bases from J; bases unmatched to any gene: 7. The CDR3 consists of 13 residues. CDR1 is MDHEN and CDR2 is SYDVKM in the germline V gene. CDR3 residues: CASERGLGYGYTF. The CDR3 bases are TGTGCCAGCGAAAGGGGGCTGGGCTATGGCTACACCTTC.

This clone was picked up a small number of times. This chain uses TRBV18 with TRBJ1-6, with D perhaps matching TRBD1 (6 bases). The CDR3 spans 19 residues. Trimming left V 2 bases short and J 9 bases short, with 26 bases between. The germline V gene encodes CDR1 KGHSH and CDR2 LQKENI. CDR3 in amino acids: CASSPRLAFRGQEGSPLHF. DNA of the CDR3: TGTGCCAGCTCACCAAGATTGGCCTTCAGGGGACAAGAGGGTTCACCCCTCCACTTT.

For the CDR3, the DNA is TGTGCCAGCAGTTGGTACAGGGGCGGCTACACCTTC. It codes for CASSWYRGGYTF. V is TRBV12-3 or TRBV12-4 and J is TRBJ1-2; 7 nucleotides align to TRBD1. V gave up 4 bases and J gave up 8 bases; unmatched junction bases: 4. This CDR3 comprises 12 residues.

V and J are TRBV24-1 and TRBJ2-1; no firm D call. Trimming removed 3 bases at V and 4 bases at J, with 9 bases between. Germline CDR1 KGHDR, CDR2 SFDVKD. This CDR3 is 14 amino acids long. CDR3 loop: CATSDSPKYNEQFF. CDR3 nucleotide sequence: TGTGCCACCAGTGATAGCCCTAAGTACAATGAGCAGTTCTTC.

In this sample, this clone turned up once. The CDR3 reads CATSSGGLPNYGYTF. As DNA, the CDR3 is TGTGCCACCAGTTCGGGAGGCCTACCTAACTATGGCTACACCTTC. The chain couples TRBV24-1 to TRBJ1-2; D unclear. This CDR3 has 15 amino acids. V lost 6 bases to trimming and J lost 0 bases, with 13 bases between them. Germline V gene lookup returns CDR1 KGHDR and CDR2 SFDVKD.

The rearrangement uses TRBV13 and TRBJ2-3; D is perhaps TRBD1 (6 bases). This CDR3 has 13 amino acids. Germline V gene lookup returns CDR1 PRHDT and CDR2 FYEKMQ (reference sequence). The V and J ends lost 5 bases and 5 bases respectively, with 11 bases between them. The CDR3 reads CASSATRGDTQYF. CDR3 nucleotides: TGTGCCAGCAGCGCCACCAGGGGAGATACGCAGTATTTT.

The J gene is TRBJ1-4, the V gene TRBV19; possibly TRBD1 for D (6 bases). Trimming left V 4 bases short and J 5 bases short, with 17 bases between. CDR1 and CDR2 (germline): LNHDA, SQIVND (reference sequence). The CDR3 totals 16 residues. The CDR3 DNA follows: TGTGCCAGTAGTACCTATCTCGGACAGTTGAATGAAAAACTGTTTTTT. Encoded protein: CASSTYLGQLNEKLFF.

The chain is built from TRBV11-1 and TRBJ2-7; D gene uncertain. Germline V gives CDR1 SGHAT, CDR2 FQDESV (reference sequence). The CDR3 contains 14 residues. V lost 1 base and J lost 7, with 14 bases in between. The CDR3 reads CASSLGTHSSEQYF. DNA for the CDR3: TGTGCCAGCAGCTTAGGAACCCACAGTTCGGAGCAGTACTTC.

V is TRBV1 and J is TRBJ2-1; TRBD2, the table's D call, was not compared with the DNA. TRBV1 is shown as a pseudogene. This CDR3 spans 14 amino acids. DNA for the CDR3: TGCACCAGCAGCCAAGGTCCGGGCGGAGGTGAGCAGTTCTTC. Translation gives CTSSQGPGGGEQFF.

V usage is TRBV27 and J usage is TRBJ2-1; 13 nucleotides agree with TRBD2. This CDR3 comprises 20 residues. Trimming took 0 bases from V and 0 from J; bases not matched to a gene: 8. The germline gives CDR1 MNHEY, CDR2 SMNVEV (reference sequence). The DNA of the CDR3 is TGTGCCAGCAGTTTATCGGGACTAGCGGGAATCTCGAGCTCCTACAATGAGCAGTTCTTC. It specifies CASSLSGLAGISSSYNEQFF.

Written as DNA, the CDR3 is TGCAGCGTCAGTCCGGGGGCCTACGAGCAGTACTTC. Translating it yields CSVSPGAYEQYF. The V gene is TRBV29-1, the J gene TRBJ2-7; a possible D gene is TRBD2 (6 bases). CDR1 is SQVTM, CDR2 ANQGSEA, per germline. V was shortened by 6 bases and J by 2 bases, with 11 bases between the two germline ends. There are 12 residues in the CDR3.

The rearrangement joins TRBV19 to TRBJ1-2, with 12 bases lining up with TRBD1. Trimming removed 6 bases from V and 5 bases from J; junction bases left unmatched: 4. Germline V lookup: CDR1 LNHDA, CDR2 SQIVND (reference sequence). The CDR3 extends over 14 amino acids. In DNA form, the CDR3 reads TGTGCCAGTAGCCGGGACAGGGGGCTTTATGGCTACACCTTC. Translating gives CASSRDRGLYGYTF.